This TCR beta chain derives from a study of T cell repertoires in ileal Crohn's disease. About the study: Surgery for a complication: stricturing in 61%, penetrating in roughly 39%.

The repertoire was sequenced with immunoSEQ multiplex PCR; TCRdb's copy has only in-frame clones and lacks some. Of roughly 3,300 clones listed, about 69% were seen once; the top ten hold more than 20%. As regards this clone: Other DNA sequences in the sample encode the same CDR3.

This sample's time point: proximal margin of the surgical specimen (macroscopically non-inflamed). CDR3 length: 14 amino acids. CDR1 and CDR2 (germline): SGHRS, YFSETQ. With 4 bases removed from V and 2 bases from J, the gap between germline ends came to 12 bases. V and J are TRBV5-1 and TRBJ2-5, with D perhaps assigned TRBD1 or TRBD2 (6 bases each). This clonotype was obtained from an adult with Crohn's disease. Sequencing was done on a sample of ileal tissue. The CDR3 loop reads CASSRGTTQETQYF. The DNA of the CDR3 is TGCGCCAGCAGCCGCGGGACAACTCAAGAGACCCAGTACTTC.